The rows below give T cell receptor beta chains drawn from one sample of a study of a mutant IDH1 vaccine in newly diagnosed glioma. Antigens of these TCRs are unknown. This table comes from immunoSEQ multiplex PCR, and its TCRdb copy is limited to in-frame clones, with some not included. The repertoire has about 54,000 clones, around 83% of them found once; the top ten carry approximately 3.5%. Material: PBMCs, obtained from a glioma patient whose treatment included an IDH1 peptide vaccine. These TCRs come from a woman in her fifties or sixties with glioma. Both conserved end residues are part of each CDR3. D genes are given only for firm matches. Only part of the rows carry a size: once, few, many, or a class if the clone is expanded.

D gene: NA
J gene: TRBJ1-5
V gene: TRBV27
clone size: NA
CDR3 protein: CASSLGGVGQPQHF
CDR3 DNA: TGTGCCAGCAGTTTGGGGGGGGTAGGACAGCCCCAGCATTTT

D gene: NA
J gene: TRBJ2-7
V gene: TRBV28
clone size: NA
CDR3 protein: CASSLPSRGEQYF
CDR3 DNA: TGTGCCAGCAGTTTGCCGTCCCGGGGCGAGCAGTACTTC

D gene: NA
J gene: TRBJ1-1
V gene: TRBV5-6
clone size: once
CDR3 protein: CASSLVADRAEAFF
CDR3 DNA: TGTGCCAGCAGCTTGGTGGCAGACCGAGCTGAAGCTTTCTTT

D gene: NA
J gene: TRBJ2-7
V gene: TRBV19
clone size: NA
CDR3 protein: CASSIKSYEQYF
CDR3 DNA: TGTGCCAGTAGTATTAAGAGCTACGAGCAGTACTTC

D gene: TRBD1
J gene: TRBJ1-2
V gene: TRBV30
clone size: NA
CDR3 protein: CAWSRGTENHGYTF
CDR3 DNA: TGTGCCTGGAGCCGCGGGACAGAGAACCATGGCTACACCTTC

D gene: NA
J gene: TRBJ1-3
V gene: TRBV29-1
clone size: NA
CDR3 protein: CSVEVARGSGNTIYF
CDR3 DNA: TGCAGCGTTGAGGTTGCCAGAGGATCTGGAAACACCATATATTTT

D gene: NA
J gene: TRBJ2-3
V gene: TRBV5-1
clone size: NA
CDR3 protein: CASSPGGSTDTQYF
CDR3 DNA: TGCGCCAGCAGCCCCGGAGGATCCACAGATACGCAGTATTTT

D gene: TRBD2
J gene: TRBJ2-3
V gene: TRBV2
clone size: NA
CDR3 protein: CASTLYYNGGADTQYF
CDR3 DNA: TGTGCCAGCACCCTTTACTATAACGGGGGGGCAGATACGCAGTATTTT

D gene: NA
J gene: TRBJ1-5
V gene: TRBV6-6
clone size: NA
CDR3 protein: CASSYPAGNNQPQHF
CDR3 DNA: TGTGCCAGCAGTTACCCGGCAGGGAACAATCAGCCCCAGCATTTT

D gene: NA
J gene: TRBJ1-5
V gene: TRBV4-3
clone size: NA
CDR3 protein: CASSLGLINQPQHF
CDR3 DNA: TGCGCCAGCAGCCTGGGACTGATCAATCAGCCCCAGCATTTT

D gene: NA
J gene: TRBJ1-1
V gene: TRBV7-8
clone size: NA
CDR3 protein: CASSFGSGDAFF
CDR3 DNA: TGTGCCAGCAGCTTTGGGTCAGGGGACGCTTTCTTT

D gene: NA
J gene: TRBJ2-1
V gene: TRBV7-9
clone size: NA
CDR3 protein: CASSNLGFYNEQFF
CDR3 DNA: TGTGCCAGCAGCAATCTGGGATTTTACAATGAGCAGTTCTTC

D gene: NA
J gene: TRBJ2-2
V gene: TRBV18
clone size: NA
CDR3 protein: CASSPFLIEGIGELFF
CDR3 DNA: TGTGCCAGCTCACCGTTCTTGATTGAGGGAATCGGGGAGCTGTTTTTT

D gene: NA
J gene: TRBJ2-7
V gene: TRBV28
clone size: NA
CDR3 protein: CASSAPDAYEQYF
CDR3 DNA: TGTGCCAGCAGCGCCCCGGACGCCTACGAGCAGTACTTC

D gene: TRBD1
J gene: TRBJ2-7
V gene: TRBV12-5
clone size: once
CDR3 protein: CASGSAADRGFGEQYF
CDR3 DNA: TGTGCTAGTGGTTCCGCCGCGGACAGGGGGTTTGGCGAGCAGTACTTC